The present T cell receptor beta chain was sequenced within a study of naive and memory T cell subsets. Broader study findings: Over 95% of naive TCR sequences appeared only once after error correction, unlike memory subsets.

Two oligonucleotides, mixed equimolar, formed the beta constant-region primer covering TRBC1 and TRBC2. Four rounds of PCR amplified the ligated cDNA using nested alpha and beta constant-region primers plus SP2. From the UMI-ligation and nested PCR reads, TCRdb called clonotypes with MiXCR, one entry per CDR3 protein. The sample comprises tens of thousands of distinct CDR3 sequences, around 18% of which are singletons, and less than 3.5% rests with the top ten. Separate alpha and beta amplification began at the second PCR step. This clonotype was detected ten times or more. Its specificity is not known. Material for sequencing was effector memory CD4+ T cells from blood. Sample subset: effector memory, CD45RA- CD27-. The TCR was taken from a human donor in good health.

CDR3 bases: TGTGCCAGCAGTTACCGCCGTCGCGGTACTAGCGGGAGGCAAACATACTACAATGAGCAGTTCTTC. Protein product: CASSYRRRGTSGRQTYYNEQFF. This chain links TRBV6-2 or TRBV6-3 with TRBJ2-1; TRBD2 agrees at 12 bases. The germline CDR1 and CDR2 sequences are MNHEY and SVGEGT. The J segment lost 3 bases and the V segment lost 2 bases, leaving 20 bases of the junction unmatched. This CDR3 is 22 amino acids long.